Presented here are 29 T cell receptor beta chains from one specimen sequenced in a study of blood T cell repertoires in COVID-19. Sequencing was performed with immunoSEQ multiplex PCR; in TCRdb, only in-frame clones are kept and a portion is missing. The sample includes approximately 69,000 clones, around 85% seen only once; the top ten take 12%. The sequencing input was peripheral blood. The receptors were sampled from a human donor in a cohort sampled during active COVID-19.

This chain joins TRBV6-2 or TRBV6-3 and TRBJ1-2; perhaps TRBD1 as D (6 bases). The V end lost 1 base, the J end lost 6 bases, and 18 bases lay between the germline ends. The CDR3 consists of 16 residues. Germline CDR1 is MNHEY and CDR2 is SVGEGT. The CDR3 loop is CASSYFPQGYGNGYTF. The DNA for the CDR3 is TGTGCCAGCAGTTACTTTCCCCAGGGGTACGGGAATGGCTACACCTTC.

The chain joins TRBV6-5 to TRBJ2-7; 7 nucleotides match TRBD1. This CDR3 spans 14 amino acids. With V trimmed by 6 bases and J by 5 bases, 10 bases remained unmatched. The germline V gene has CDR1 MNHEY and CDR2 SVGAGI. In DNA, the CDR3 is TGTGCCAGCAGGAACAGGGGATTCGGGAACGAGCAGTACTTC. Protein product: CASRNRGFGNEQYF.

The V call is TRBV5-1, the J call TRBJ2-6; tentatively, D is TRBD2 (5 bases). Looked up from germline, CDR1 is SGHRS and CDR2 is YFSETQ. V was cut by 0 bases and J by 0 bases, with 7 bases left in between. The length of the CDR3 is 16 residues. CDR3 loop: CASSLVEDSGANVLTF. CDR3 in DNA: TGCGCCAGCAGCTTGGTGGAGGACTCTGGGGCCAACGTCCTGACTTTC. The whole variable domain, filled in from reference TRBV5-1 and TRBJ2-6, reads KAGVTQTPRYLIKTRGQQVTLSCSPISGHRSVSWYQQTPGQGLQFLFEYFSETQRNKGNFPGRFSGRQFSNSRSEMNVSTLELGDSALYLCASSLVEDSGANVLTFGAGSRLTVL.

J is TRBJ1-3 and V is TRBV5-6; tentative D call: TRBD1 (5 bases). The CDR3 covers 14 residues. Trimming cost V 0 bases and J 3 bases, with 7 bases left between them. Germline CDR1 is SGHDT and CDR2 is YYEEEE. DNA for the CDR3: TGTGCCAGCAGCTTGGGACAGTATGGAAACACCATATATTTT. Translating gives CASSLGQYGNTIYF.

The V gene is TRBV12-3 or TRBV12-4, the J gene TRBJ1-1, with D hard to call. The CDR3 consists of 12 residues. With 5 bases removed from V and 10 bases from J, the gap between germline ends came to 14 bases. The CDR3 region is CASSLGGTSAFF. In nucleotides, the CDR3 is TGTGCCAGCAGTCTCGGCGGCACTTCAGCTTTCTTT.

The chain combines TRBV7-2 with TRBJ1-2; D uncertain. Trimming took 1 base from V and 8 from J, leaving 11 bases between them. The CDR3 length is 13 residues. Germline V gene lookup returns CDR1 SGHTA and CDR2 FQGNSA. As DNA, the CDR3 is TGTGCCAGCAGCTTAGAGGCCCGGGGAGGCTACACCTTC. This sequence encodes CASSLEARGGYTF.

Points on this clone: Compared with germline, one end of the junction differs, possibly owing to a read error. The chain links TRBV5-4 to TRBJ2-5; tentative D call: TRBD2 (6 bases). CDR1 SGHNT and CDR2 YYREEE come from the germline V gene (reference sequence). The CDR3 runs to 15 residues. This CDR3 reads CASTLGGVGQETQYF. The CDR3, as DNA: TGTGCCAGCACCTTGGGCGGGGTAGGCCAAGAGACCCAGTACTTC.

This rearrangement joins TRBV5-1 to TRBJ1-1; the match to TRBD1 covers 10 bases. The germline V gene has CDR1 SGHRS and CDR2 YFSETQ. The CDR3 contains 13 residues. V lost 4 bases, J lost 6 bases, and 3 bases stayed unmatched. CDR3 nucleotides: TGCGCCAGCAGCGTCGGACAGGGGGCTGAAGCTTTCTTT. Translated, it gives CASSVGQGAEAFF.

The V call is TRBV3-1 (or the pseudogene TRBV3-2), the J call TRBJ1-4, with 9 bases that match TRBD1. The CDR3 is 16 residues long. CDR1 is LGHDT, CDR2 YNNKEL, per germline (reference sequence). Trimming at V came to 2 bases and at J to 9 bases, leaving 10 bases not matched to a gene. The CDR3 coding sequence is TGTGCCAGCAGCCAATCCCCGGGACAGGGTGCTCAAAAACTGTTTTTT. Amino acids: CASSQSPGQGAQKLFF.

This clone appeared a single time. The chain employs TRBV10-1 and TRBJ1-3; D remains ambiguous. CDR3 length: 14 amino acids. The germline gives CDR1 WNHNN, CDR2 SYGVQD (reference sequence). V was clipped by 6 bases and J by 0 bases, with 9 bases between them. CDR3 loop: CASSPGHSGNTIYF. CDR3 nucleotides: TGCGCCAGCAGCCCCGGTCACTCTGGAAACACCATATATTTT.

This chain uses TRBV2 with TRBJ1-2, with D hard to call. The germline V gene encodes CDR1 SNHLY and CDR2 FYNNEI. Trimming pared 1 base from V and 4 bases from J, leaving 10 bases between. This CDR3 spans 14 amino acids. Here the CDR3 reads CASSEVGSPYGYTF. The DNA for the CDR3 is TGTGCCAGCAGTGAAGTGGGCTCCCCCTATGGCTACACCTTC. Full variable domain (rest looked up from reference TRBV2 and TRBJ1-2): EPEVTQTPSHQVTQMGQEVILRCVPISNHLYFYWYRQILGQKVEFLVSFYNNEISEKSEIFDDQFSVERPDGSNFTLKIRSTKLEDSAMYFCASSEVGSPYGYTFGSGTRLTVV.

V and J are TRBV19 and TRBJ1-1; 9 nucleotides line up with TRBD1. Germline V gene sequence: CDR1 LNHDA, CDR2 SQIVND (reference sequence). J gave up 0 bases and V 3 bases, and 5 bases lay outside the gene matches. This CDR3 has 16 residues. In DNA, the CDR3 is TGTGCCAGTAGTATGGGACAGGGTGGGGTGAACACTGAAGCTTTCTTT. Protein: CASSMGQGGVNTEAFF.

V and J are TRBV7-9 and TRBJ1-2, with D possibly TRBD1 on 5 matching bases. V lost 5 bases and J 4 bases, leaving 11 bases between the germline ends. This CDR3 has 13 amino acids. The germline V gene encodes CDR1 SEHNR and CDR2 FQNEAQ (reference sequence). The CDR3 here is CASSQTVGYGYTF. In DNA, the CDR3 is TGTGCCAGCAGCCAGACAGTTGGCTATGGCTACACCTTC.

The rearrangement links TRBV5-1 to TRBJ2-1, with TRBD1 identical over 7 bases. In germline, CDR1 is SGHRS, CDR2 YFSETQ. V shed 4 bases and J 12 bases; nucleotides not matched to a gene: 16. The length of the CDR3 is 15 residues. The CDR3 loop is CASSASGGPGKGQFF. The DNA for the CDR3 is TGCGCCAGCAGCGCGTCAGGGGGTCCAGGGAAGGGGCAGTTCTTC.

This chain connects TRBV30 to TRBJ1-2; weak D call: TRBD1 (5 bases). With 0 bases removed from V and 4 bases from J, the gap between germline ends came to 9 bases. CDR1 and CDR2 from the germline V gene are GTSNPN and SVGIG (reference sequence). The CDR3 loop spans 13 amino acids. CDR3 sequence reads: CAWSVGGAYGYTF. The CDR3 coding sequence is TGTGCCTGGAGTGTAGGAGGGGCCTATGGCTACACCTTC.

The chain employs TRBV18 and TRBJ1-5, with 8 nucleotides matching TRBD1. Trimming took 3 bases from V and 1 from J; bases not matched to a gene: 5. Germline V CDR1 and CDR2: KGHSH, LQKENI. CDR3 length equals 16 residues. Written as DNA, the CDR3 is TGTGCCAGCTCACCCGGGACAGGAGAAAGCAATCAGCCCCAGCATTTT. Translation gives CASSPGTGESNQPQHF.

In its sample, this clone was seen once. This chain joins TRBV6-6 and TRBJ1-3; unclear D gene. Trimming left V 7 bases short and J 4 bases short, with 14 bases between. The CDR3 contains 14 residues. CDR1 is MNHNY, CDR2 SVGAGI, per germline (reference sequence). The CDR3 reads CASTLTPHGNTIYF. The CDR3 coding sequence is TGTGCCAGCACCCTTACTCCCCACGGAAACACCATATATTTT.

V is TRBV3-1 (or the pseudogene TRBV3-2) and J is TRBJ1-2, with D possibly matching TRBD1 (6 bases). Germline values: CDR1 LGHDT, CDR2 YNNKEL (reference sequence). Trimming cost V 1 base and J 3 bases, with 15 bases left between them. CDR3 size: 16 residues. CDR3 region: CASSQGMGARYYGYTF. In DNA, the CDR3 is TGTGCCAGCAGCCAAGGCATGGGGGCGCGATACTATGGCTACACCTTC.

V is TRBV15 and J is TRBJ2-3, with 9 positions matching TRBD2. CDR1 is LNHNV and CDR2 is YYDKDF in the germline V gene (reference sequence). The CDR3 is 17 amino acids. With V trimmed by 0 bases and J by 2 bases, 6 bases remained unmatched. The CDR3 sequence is CATSRDGTSYSTDTQYF. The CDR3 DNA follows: TGTGCCACCAGCAGAGATGGGACTAGCTATTCCACAGATACGCAGTATTTT.

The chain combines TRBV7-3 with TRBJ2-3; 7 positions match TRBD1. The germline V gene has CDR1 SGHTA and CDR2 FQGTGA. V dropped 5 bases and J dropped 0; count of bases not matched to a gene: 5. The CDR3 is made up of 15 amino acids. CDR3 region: CASSQAGGSTDTQYF. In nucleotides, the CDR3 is TGTGCCAGCAGCCAGGCAGGGGGTAGCACAGATACGCAGTATTTT. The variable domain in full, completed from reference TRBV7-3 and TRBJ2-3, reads GAGVSQTPSNKVTEKGKYVELRCDPISGHTALYWYRQSLGQGPEFLIYFQGTGAADDSGLPNDRFFAVRPEGSVSTLKIQRTERGDSAVYLCASSQAGGSTDTQYFGPGTRLTVL.

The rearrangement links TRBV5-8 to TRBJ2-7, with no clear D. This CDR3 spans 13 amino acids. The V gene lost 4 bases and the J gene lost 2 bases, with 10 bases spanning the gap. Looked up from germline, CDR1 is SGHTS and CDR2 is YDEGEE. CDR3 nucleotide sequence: TGTGCCAGCAGCGGGTACAGACCCTACGAGCAGTACTTC. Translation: CASSGYRPYEQYF.

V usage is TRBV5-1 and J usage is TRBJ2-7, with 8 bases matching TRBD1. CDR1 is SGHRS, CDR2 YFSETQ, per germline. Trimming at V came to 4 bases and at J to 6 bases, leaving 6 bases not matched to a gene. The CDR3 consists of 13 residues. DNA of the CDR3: TGCGCCAGCAGCCCCGATGACAGGGGCGAGCAGTACTTC. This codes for CASSPDDRGEQYF.

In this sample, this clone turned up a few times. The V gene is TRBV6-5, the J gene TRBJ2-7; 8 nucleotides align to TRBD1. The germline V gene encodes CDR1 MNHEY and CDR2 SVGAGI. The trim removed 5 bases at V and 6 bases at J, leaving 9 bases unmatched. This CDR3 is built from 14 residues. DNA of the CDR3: TGTGCCAGCAGTCCACAGGGGGAGATGGGCGAGCAGTACTTC. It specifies CASSPQGEMGEQYF.

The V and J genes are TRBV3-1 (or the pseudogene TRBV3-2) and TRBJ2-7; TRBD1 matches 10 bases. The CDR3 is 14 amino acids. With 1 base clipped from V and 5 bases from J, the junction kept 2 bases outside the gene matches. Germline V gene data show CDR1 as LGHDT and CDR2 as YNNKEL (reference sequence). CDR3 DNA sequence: TGTGCCAGCAGCCAAGCCGGGACAGGGGACGAGCAGTACTTC. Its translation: CASSQAGTGDEQYF.

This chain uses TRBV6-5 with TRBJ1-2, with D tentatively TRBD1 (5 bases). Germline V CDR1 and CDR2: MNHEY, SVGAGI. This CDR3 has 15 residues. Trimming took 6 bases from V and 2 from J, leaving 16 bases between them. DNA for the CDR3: TGTGCCAGCAGACTCCAGGGAGGGATGAACTATGGCTACACCTTC. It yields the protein CASRLQGGMNYGYTF.

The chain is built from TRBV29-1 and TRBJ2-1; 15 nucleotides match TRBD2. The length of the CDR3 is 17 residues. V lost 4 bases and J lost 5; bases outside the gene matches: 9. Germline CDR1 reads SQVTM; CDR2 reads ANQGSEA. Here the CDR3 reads CSVVRSGLAGGHNEQFF. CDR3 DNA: TGCAGCGTTGTAAGGTCTGGACTAGCGGGGGGGCACAATGAGCAGTTCTTC.

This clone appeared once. The chain's CDR3 is CSAKDTGGVNEQYF. CDR3 DNA: TGCAGCGCTAAGGACACAGGGGGTGTAAACGAGCAGTACTTC. The chain joins TRBV29-1 to TRBJ2-7, with 8 bases matching TRBD1. With V trimmed by 7 bases and J by 5 bases, 13 bases remained unmatched. Germline V gene sequence: CDR1 SQVTM, CDR2 ANQGSEA. This CDR3 contains 14 residues.

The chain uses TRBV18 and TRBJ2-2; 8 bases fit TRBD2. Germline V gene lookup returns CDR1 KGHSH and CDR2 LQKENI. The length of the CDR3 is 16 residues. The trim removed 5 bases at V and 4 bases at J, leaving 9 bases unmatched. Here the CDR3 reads CASSVSPAGVTGELFF. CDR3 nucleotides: TGTGCCAGCTCAGTTAGCCCAGCGGGGGTCACCGGGGAGCTGTTTTTT.

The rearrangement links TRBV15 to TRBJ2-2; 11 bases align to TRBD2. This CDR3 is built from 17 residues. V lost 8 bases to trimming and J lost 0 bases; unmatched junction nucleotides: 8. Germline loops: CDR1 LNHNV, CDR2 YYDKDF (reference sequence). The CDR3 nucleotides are TGTGCCACCCCTGCAGGTAGCGGGGGGGCGAACACCGGGGAGCTGTTTTTT. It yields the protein CATPAGSGGANTGELFF.